This is a list of T cell receptor beta chains from one sample in a study of blood T cell repertoires in COVID-19. Profiling relied on immunoSEQ multiplex PCR, and the TCRdb table lists in-frame clones only, not all of them. The repertoire holds around 100,000 clones, approximately 81% seen once, with 2% to 2.5% in the top ten. Specimen: peripheral blood. The receptors were gathered from a human donor in a cohort sampled during active COVID-19. Both conserved end residues are trimmed from each CDR3. Fields, in order: CDR3 protein, V gene, J gene.

CDR3aa: ASSSRDRDPYEQY
v_gene: TRBV9
j_gene: TRBJ2-7

CDR3aa: ASSSQGYLSSYNEQF
v_gene: TRBV28
j_gene: TRBJ2-1

CDR3aa: ASRDSVSLLYGYT
v_gene: TRBV28
j_gene: TRBJ1-2

CDR3aa: ASSRLAAGDPGNTIY
v_gene: TRBV4-3
j_gene: TRBJ1-3

CDR3aa: ASSPLGLAGVGEQF
v_gene: TRBV2
j_gene: TRBJ2-1

CDR3aa: ASSRTSTSTDTQY
v_gene: TRBV7-3
j_gene: TRBJ2-3

CDR3aa: ASSSPRTSEEQY
v_gene: TRBV5-5
j_gene: TRBJ2-7

CDR3aa: ASSQEHAGTGETQY
v_gene: TRBV19
j_gene: TRBJ2-5

CDR3aa: ASSRLGQLTEAF
v_gene: TRBV14
j_gene: TRBJ1-1

CDR3aa: ASSRLADSYNEQF
v_gene: TRBV9
j_gene: TRBJ2-1

CDR3aa: ASSVTSGDSTDTQY
v_gene: TRBV9
j_gene: TRBJ2-3

CDR3aa: ASSQDRGREAF
v_gene: TRBV2
j_gene: TRBJ1-1

CDR3aa: ASRDQREGPADTQY
v_gene: TRBV4-2
j_gene: TRBJ2-3

CDR3aa: ASPQVDRGAF
v_gene: TRBV9
j_gene: TRBJ1-1

CDR3aa: ASSIRDGGDSNQPQH
v_gene: TRBV18
j_gene: TRBJ1-5

CDR3aa: ASSPTVKNTEAF
v_gene: TRBV7-8
j_gene: TRBJ1-1

CDR3aa: ASSNRDRGTGELF
v_gene: TRBV7-7
j_gene: TRBJ2-2

CDR3aa: ASSRGFEYNEQF
v_gene: TRBV5-1
j_gene: TRBJ2-1

CDR3aa: ASMISMRNTEAF
v_gene: TRBV6-5
j_gene: TRBJ1-1

CDR3aa: ASSLGTGMNTEAF
v_gene: TRBV5-4
j_gene: TRBJ1-1

CDR3aa: ASSLARDLSYEQY
v_gene: TRBV5-1
j_gene: TRBJ2-7

CDR3aa: ATSDLKTGLRNEQF
v_gene: TRBV24-1
j_gene: TRBJ2-1

CDR3aa: AWAYRGRAGELF
v_gene: TRBV30
j_gene: TRBJ2-2

CDR3aa: ASSQDVLAANEQF
v_gene: TRBV4-3
j_gene: TRBJ2-1

CDR3aa: AARTGPSTDTQY
v_gene: TRBV10-3
j_gene: TRBJ2-3

CDR3aa: ASSLDSSEGVWTEAF
v_gene: TRBV11-2
j_gene: TRBJ1-1

CDR3aa: ASSYSFEPQH
v_gene: TRBV6-2/TRBV6-3
j_gene: TRBJ1-5

CDR3aa: ASSWDRVLNYGYT
v_gene: TRBV19
j_gene: TRBJ1-2

CDR3aa: ASSYDRGYGYT
v_gene: TRBV12-3/TRBV12-4
j_gene: TRBJ1-2

CDR3aa: ATRVSGRAAGETQY
v_gene: TRBV19
j_gene: TRBJ2-5

CDR3aa: AWSSGISYEQY
v_gene: TRBV30
j_gene: TRBJ2-7

CDR3aa: ASSATGALIVQQF
v_gene: TRBV3-1/TRBV3-2
j_gene: TRBJ2-1

CDR3aa: ASSPKPEAETSAEAF
v_gene: TRBV27
j_gene: TRBJ1-1

CDR3aa: ASSTGLAGGTDTQY
v_gene: TRBV5-1
j_gene: TRBJ2-3

CDR3aa: ASSSTPNTEAF
v_gene: TRBV5-1
j_gene: TRBJ1-1

CDR3aa: AWSEQAGNTIY
v_gene: TRBV30
j_gene: TRBJ1-3

CDR3aa: ASSLGLADQPQH
v_gene: TRBV7-2
j_gene: TRBJ1-5

CDR3aa: AGGGDVPFSGNTIY
v_gene: TRBV2
j_gene: TRBJ1-3

CDR3aa: ARPTSGETDTQY
v_gene: TRBV6-5
j_gene: TRBJ2-3

CDR3aa: ASSLLQTGNTIY
v_gene: TRBV7-9
j_gene: TRBJ1-3

CDR3aa: ASSLTAAGQETQY
v_gene: TRBV7-3
j_gene: TRBJ2-5

CDR3aa: ASSESRTVSNQPQH
v_gene: TRBV6-1
j_gene: TRBJ1-5

CDR3aa: SALTPAANEKLF
v_gene: TRBV29-1
j_gene: TRBJ1-4

CDR3aa: ASSLDRGRDEQY
v_gene: TRBV5-1
j_gene: TRBJ2-7

CDR3aa: ASSRTGGNQPQH
v_gene: TRBV5-1
j_gene: TRBJ1-5

CDR3aa: ASSLDGVGTEAF
v_gene: TRBV7-8
j_gene: TRBJ1-1

CDR3aa: ASSPDRGRSYEQY
v_gene: TRBV27
j_gene: TRBJ2-7

CDR3aa: ASSRSSDEQF
v_gene: TRBV18
j_gene: TRBJ2-1

CDR3aa: ASSQGLAGTYTDTQY
v_gene: TRBV4-1
j_gene: TRBJ2-3

CDR3aa: ASSQDSGVAFSEAF
v_gene: TRBV4-1
j_gene: TRBJ1-1

CDR3aa: ASSWFEGSYGYT
v_gene: TRBV2
j_gene: TRBJ1-2

CDR3aa: SASTGGNTEAF
v_gene: TRBV20-1
j_gene: TRBJ1-1

CDR3aa: ASSLLAGDYEQY
v_gene: TRBV11-2
j_gene: TRBJ2-7

CDR3aa: ASSSGGRGPDGYT
v_gene: TRBV5-6
j_gene: TRBJ1-2

CDR3aa: ASSMARGNVGIETQY
v_gene: TRBV19
j_gene: TRBJ2-5

CDR3aa: ASSNRAGAYNEQF
v_gene: TRBV7-2
j_gene: TRBJ2-1

CDR3aa: ASSPTGSLAEAF
v_gene: TRBV19
j_gene: TRBJ1-1

CDR3aa: ASSLGDAGGWDTQY
v_gene: TRBV5-1
j_gene: TRBJ2-3

CDR3aa: ASSEQGSYGYT
v_gene: TRBV7-2
j_gene: TRBJ1-2

CDR3aa: ASSLLTWSSYNEQF
v_gene: TRBV28
j_gene: TRBJ2-1